The T cell receptor beta chain under discussion was sequenced for a study of T cells in Graves' hyperthyroidism and ophthalmopathy. Ophthalmopathy patients had moderate-to-severe active disease, CAS ≥3, NOSPECS ≥4, and disease duration under 3 months. Concerning this clonotype itself: As yet, its antigen is unknown.

Germline values: CDR1 SGHDT, CDR2 YYEEEE. V gave up 4 bases and J gave up 0 bases, with 17 bases separating them. The CDR3 consists of 16 residues. The study's findings and limits: In blood, most of the thyroid clonotypes expanded above 0.001 were also present.

Regions amplified from RNA transcripts were the TCR beta CDR3 regions. HTBI primers were employed in a first-round RT-PCR of the TCR CDR3. Using its own MiXCR run on the multiplex PCR reads, TCRdb lists one record per CDR3 protein. The data hold hundreds of thousands of distinct CDR3 sequences, with around 19% observed a single time. The chain joins TRBV5-6 to TRBJ2-7; D possibly corresponds to TRBD1 (6 bases). Input material: blood. The receptor's source is a man in his fifties or sixties with Graves' ophthalmopathy. The CDR3 DNA follows: TGTGCCAGCAGCCTTAAACAGGGCCCGAGCTCCTACGAGCAGTACTTC. It is translated as CASSLKQGPSSYEQYF.